Each of the 30 T cell receptor beta chains below was sequenced from the same sample in a study of regulatory T cells in long-lasting Graves disease. Sample time point: persistent/refractory GD, antithyroid drugs over 5 years with positive TRAb. The TCR library was made from RNA extracted from PBMCs. Building the TCR beta libraries relied on iRepertoire HTBI primers, and CDR3 regions underwent Arm-PCR. In TCRdb, the multiplex PCR reads were re-called with MiXCR into one record per CDR3 protein. The profile shows about 290,000 distinct CDR3 sequences, 22% of them singletons. This material consisted of peripheral blood mononuclear cells (PBMCs), taken when the disease was refractory, from a patient treated with antithyroid drugs. The receptors stem from a female donor with Graves disease.

About this clonotype itself: A read error is possible here, since a much larger clone lies one base away. This chain uses TRBV6-5 with TRBJ1-1; a possible D gene is TRBD1 (6 bases). The CDR3 has 15 amino acids. Germline assignment: CDR1 MNHEY and CDR2 SVGAGI. For the CDR3, the DNA is TGTGCCAGCAGTTTATCCCGACAGGCCAACACTGAAGCTTCCTTT. This gives the protein CASSLSRQANTEASF.

This clonotype appeared many times. The chain couples TRBV7-2 to TRBJ2-7; maybe TRBD1 (6 bases). Germline-derived CDR1 and CDR2 are SGHTA and FQGNSA. Between the trimmed V and J ends, which lost 5 bases and 5 bases, there was a span of 13 bases. The CDR3 sequence is 13 residues long. The CDR3 sequence: CASSIGQSDEQYF. The CDR3 coding sequence is TGTGCCAGCAGCATCGGACAGTCTGACGAGCAGTACTTC.

This clonotype was counted a few times. A much larger clone differs by one base, so this may be a read error. The chain employs TRBV28 and TRBJ1-1; D is uncertain. V shed 7 bases and J shed 0 bases, with 6 bases lying between them. This CDR3 spans 12 amino acids. Germline V CDR1 and CDR2: MDHEN, SYDVKM. Written as DNA, the CDR3 is TGTGCCAGCATACGGGTGAACACTGAAGCTTTCTTT. Translated: CASIRVNTEAFF.

This clonotype was seen more than once but under ten times. V is TRBV27 and J is TRBJ2-7; 7 nucleotides match TRBD1. Per germline, CDR1 MNHEY and CDR2 SMNVEV (reference sequence). This CDR3 is 14 amino acids long. With 5 bases clipped from V and 6 bases from J, the junction kept 10 bases outside the gene matches. Here the CDR3 reads CASSLRDSLSEQYF. The CDR3, as DNA: TGTGCCAGCAGTCTCCGGGACAGTTTGAGCGAGCAGTACTTC.

Notes on this clonotype: The junction and the germline gene differ at one end; a read error may be behind it. This chain uses TRBV4-3 with TRBJ1-2; D not resolved. The CDR3 has 16 amino acids. Germline CDR1 LGHNA, CDR2 YSLEER. CDR3 in amino acids: CASSQDYPPGPYRYTF. In nucleotides, the CDR3 is TGCGCCAGCAGCCAAGATTACCCCCCCGGCCCCTATCGCTACACCTTC.

The V gene is TRBV27, the J gene TRBJ2-7, with a possible D match to TRBD2 (5 bases). The CDR3 consists of 14 residues. V was clipped by 5 bases and J by 2 bases, with 13 bases between them. CDR1 is MNHEY and CDR2 is SMNVEV in the germline V gene (reference sequence). DNA for the CDR3: TGTGCCAGCAGTCCGGGGATGGGCCCCTACGAGCAGTACTTC. Translating gives CASSPGMGPYEQYF.

The chain combines TRBV14 with TRBJ1-2, with D uncertain. CDR1 SGHDN and CDR2 FVKESK come from the germline V gene. This CDR3 is built from 14 residues. V lost 1 base to trimming and J lost 3 bases, with 9 bases between them. The CDR3 nucleotides read TGTGCCAGCAGCCAAGGTGCGGGAGACTATGGCTACACCTTC. Amino acids: CASSQGAGDYGYTF. Full variable domain (rest looked up from reference TRBV14 and TRBJ1-2): EAGVTQFPSHSVIEKGQTVTLRCDPISGHDNLYWYRRVMGKEIKFLLHFVKESKQDESGMPNNRFLAERTGGTYSTLKVQPAELEDSGVYFCASSQGAGDYGYTFGSGTRLTVV.

The V call is TRBV24-1, the J call TRBJ2-7, with D possibly called TRBD1 or TRBD2 (5 bases each). Per germline, CDR1 KGHDR and CDR2 SFDVKD. The V end lost 2 bases, the J end lost 12 bases, and 22 bases lay between the germline ends. The CDR3 runs to 15 residues. The CDR3 is CATSDYETRGVRGYF. The CDR3 DNA reads as TGTGCCACCAGTGATTATGAGACAAGGGGAGTTCGGGGGTACTTC.

As to this clonotype: A much larger clone lies a single base off, so this may be a read error. The chain joins TRBV6-2 or TRBV6-3 to TRBJ2-5; possibly TRBD2 for D (5 bases). CDR3 length: 12 amino acids. Germline CDR1 is MNHEY and CDR2 is SVGEGT. This CDR3 is CGSSYTGETQYF. Here the CDR3 DNA reads TGTGGCAGCAGTTACACGGGGGAGACCCAGTACTTC.

V is TRBV2 and J is TRBJ2-1; D unclear. The germline CDR1 and CDR2 sequences are SNHLY and FYNNEI. The CDR3 length is 13 residues. Trimming removed 5 bases at V and 5 bases at J, with 10 bases between. For the CDR3, the DNA is TGTGCCAGCAGTCCAATACAACACAATGAGCAGTTCTTC. Translation gives CASSPIQHNEQFF.

This clonotype was recorded at least ten times. The chain couples TRBV5-1 to TRBJ1-1; no clear D gene. Germline values: CDR1 SGHRS, CDR2 YFSETQ. The germline V and J ends were trimmed by 5 bases and 1 base, with 9 bases remaining between them. This CDR3 has 13 amino acids. The CDR3: CASRTNTNTEAFF. The CDR3 nucleotides read TGCGCCAGCAGAACAAATACGAACACTGAAGCTTTCTTT.

There are many counts of this clonotype. The chain couples TRBV7-2 to TRBJ2-2; no reliable D call. The CDR3 is made up of 13 amino acids. Trimming removed 3 bases from V and 3 bases from J, with 5 bases in between. From germline, CDR1 is SGHTA and CDR2 FQGNSA. For the CDR3, the DNA is TGTGCCAGCAGCTTTGCGGACACCGGGGAGCTGTTTTTT. Translation gives CASSFADTGELFF. The variable domain in full, completed from reference TRBV7-2 and TRBJ2-2, reads GAGVSQSPSNKVTEKGKDVELRCDPISGHTALYWYRQSLGQGLEFLIYFQGNSAPDKSGLPSDRFSAERTGGSVSTLTIQRTQQEDSAVYLCASSFADTGELFFGEGSRLTVL.

J is TRBJ2-7 and V is TRBV10-2; D is perhaps TRBD1 (6 bases). Germline assignment: CDR1 WSHSY and CDR2 SAAADI. The CDR3 covers 14 residues. With 4 bases removed from V and 0 bases from J, the gap between germline ends came to 10 bases. CDR3 sequence (DNA): TGCGCCAGCAGTGTGGGGACACTCTCCTACGAGCAGTACTTC. This encodes CASSVGTLSYEQYF.

The table lists this clonotype with many counts. This rearrangement joins TRBV30 to TRBJ2-4, with D unclear. CDR1 and CDR2 from the germline V gene are GTSNPN and SVGIG (reference sequence). The CDR3 runs to 14 residues. The germline V and J ends were trimmed by 0 bases and 1 base, with 7 bases remaining between them. CDR3 sequence (DNA): TGTGCCTGGAGTGTTTTGGGGGCCAAAAACATTCAGTACTTC. Its protein product is CAWSVLGAKNIQYF. The full variable domain, with the rest looked up from reference TRBV30 and TRBJ2-4, is SQTIHQWPATLVQPVGSPLSLECTVEGTSNPNLYWYRQAAGRGLQLLFYSVGIGQISSEVPQNLSASRPQDRQFILSSKKLLLSDSGFYLCAWSVLGAKNIQYFGAGTRLSVL.

There are a few counts of this clonotype. The rearrangement uses TRBV5-1 and TRBJ1-1, with a tentative D call TRBD1 (5 bases). Trimming took 4 bases from V and 4 from J, leaving 11 bases between them. The V gene's germline CDR1 is SGHRS and CDR2 YFSETQ. The CDR3 sequence is 13 residues long. The CDR3 sequence: CASSARGATEAFF. CDR3 coding DNA: TGCGCCAGCAGCGCCCGAGGGGCCACTGAAGCTTTCTTT.

This clonotype occurred a few times. One junction end does not reproduce the germline sequence, and a read error may be involved. The chain uses TRBV7-2 and TRBJ2-1, with 10 bases that match TRBD2. The CDR3 length is 16 residues. CDR1 and CDR2 from the germline V gene are SGHTA and FQGNSA. The CDR3 loop reads CASSLASGSLGNEQFF. The CDR3 DNA reads TGTGCCAGCAGCCTAGCTAGCGGGAGTTTAGGCAATGAGCAGTTCTTC.

This clonotype was observed a few times. This rearrangement joins TRBV18 to TRBJ2-2; D call uncertain. The V gene lost 2 bases and the J gene lost 0 bases, with 7 bases spanning the gap. The germline V gene has CDR1 KGHSH and CDR2 LQKENI. The CDR3 totals 15 residues. The CDR3 coding sequence is TGTGCCAGCTCACCAAGCCAGCCGAACACCGGGGAGCTGTTTTTT. This encodes CASSPSQPNTGELFF.

This clonotype showed up many times. The chain has TRBV12-3 or TRBV12-4 and TRBJ1-6; D is possibly TRBD1 (5 bases). The CDR3 loop spans 15 amino acids. The V gene lost 2 bases and the J gene lost 8 bases, with 13 bases spanning the gap. DNA of the CDR3: TGTGCCAGCAGTTTACAGGGTCCGGGGGATTCACCCCTCCACTTT. This encodes CASSLQGPGDSPLHF.

This clonotype occurred a few times. The V call is TRBV6-1, the J call TRBJ2-2; TRBD1 aligns across 12 bases. CDR1 MNHNS and CDR2 SASEGT come from the germline V gene. This CDR3 is built from 15 residues. The V segment lost 7 bases and the J segment 4 bases; nucleotides outside the gene matches: 4. The CDR3 sequence is CASKGQGAGTGELFF. CDR3 sequence (DNA): TGTGCCAGCAAGGGACAGGGGGCCGGCACCGGGGAGCTGTTTTTT.

This clonotype has at least ten counts. This chain uses TRBV5-1 with TRBJ2-7; 7 bases are shared with TRBD2. The germline V gene encodes CDR1 SGHRS and CDR2 YFSETQ. Trimming at V came to 4 bases and at J to 2 bases, leaving 12 bases not matched to a gene. The CDR3 contains 16 residues. The CDR3 loop is CASSPRSGPWTYEQYF. The CDR3 DNA is TGCGCCAGCAGCCCTCGTAGCGGGCCATGGACCTACGAGCAGTACTTC.

CDR3 sequence reads: CASSKEVGLVGDYEQYF. For the CDR3, the DNA is TGTGCCAGCAGTAAGGAAGTGGGACTAGTGGGAGACTACGAGCAGTACTTC. This sequence joins TRBV9 and TRBJ2-7, with 8 nucleotides matching TRBD2. Looked up from germline, CDR1 is SGDLS and CDR2 is YYNGEE. The CDR3 has 17 residues. V gave up 5 bases and J gave up 3 bases; unmatched junction bases: 16.

This CDR3 is CASSPQAIAEETQYF. CDR3 DNA: TGTGCCAGCAGTCCACAGGCCATCGCTGAGGAGACCCAGTACTTC. J is TRBJ2-5 and V is TRBV27, with D possibly being TRBD1 (5 bases). Germline CDR1 MNHEY, CDR2 SMNVEV (reference sequence). The V and J ends lost 5 bases and 5 bases respectively, with 18 bases between them. CDR3 length: 15 amino acids.

In its sample, this clonotype was seen a few times. The chain uses TRBV6-2 or TRBV6-3 and TRBJ1-2; 8 bases are shared with TRBD1. Germline CDR1 and CDR2: MNHEY and SVGEGT. This CDR3 region has 15 residues. Germline trimming cut 0 bases from V and 7 bases from J; bases unmatched to any gene: 7. CDR3 sequence reads: CASSYSKDRVFGYTF. In nucleotides, the CDR3 is TGTGCCAGCAGTTACTCCAAGGACAGGGTATTTGGCTACACCTTC.

The V and J genes are TRBV7-2 and TRBJ2-7; D might be TRBD2 (6 bases). CDR3 length: 16 amino acids. V was pared by 0 bases and J by 7 bases, with 19 bases between. Looked up from germline, CDR1 is SGHTA and CDR2 is FQGNSA. The CDR3, as DNA: TGTGCCAGCAGCTTAGCGGGTGGCGGGAACGGGGGAGAGCAGTACTTC. Translating gives CASSLAGGGNGGEQYF.

This clonotype was counted many times. The genes are TRBV28 and TRBJ1-2; no firm D call. The CDR3 is 10 amino acids. Germline CDR1 is MDHEN and CDR2 is SYDVKM. The V end lost 8 bases, the J end lost 5 bases, and 6 bases lay between the germline ends. The CDR3 sequence: CASGDYGYTF. The CDR3 DNA sequence: TGTGCCAGCGGGGATTATGGCTACACCTTC.

The CDR3 nucleotides read TGTGCCAGCAGTTGGAGTAGCTCTTACGAGCAGTACTTC. Its translation: CASSWSSSYEQYF. The chain is built from TRBV6-2 or TRBV6-3 and TRBJ2-7; the D is unclear. CDR1 MNHEY and CDR2 SVGEGT come from the germline V gene. The CDR3 runs 13 residues. Trimming took 4 bases from V and 4 from J, leaving 11 bases between them.

This clonotype was detected ten times or more. The chain is built from TRBV2 and TRBJ1-2; unclear D gene. The CDR3 consists of 12 residues. V shed 1 base and J shed 6 bases, with 6 bases lying between them. Germline V lookup: CDR1 SNHLY, CDR2 FYNNEI. This chain's CDR3 is CASSEEVDGYTF. CDR3 sequence (DNA): TGTGCCAGCAGTGAAGAGGTAGATGGCTACACCTTC.

In its sample, this clonotype was seen many times. J is TRBJ2-7 and V is TRBV28; the D call may be TRBD1 or TRBD2 (5 bases each). V was clipped by 6 bases and J by 6 bases, with 21 bases between them. The CDR3 consists of 15 residues. From germline, CDR1 is MDHEN and CDR2 SYDVKM. The CDR3 coding sequence is TGTGCCAGCAGGAATTCCGGGGCTGCCCTCCCCGAGCAGTACTTC. Translation gives CASRNSGAALPEQYF.

This clonotype was recorded many times. The V call is TRBV10-3, the J call TRBJ1-1; tentatively, D is TRBD1 (6 bases). Per the germline V gene, CDR1 is ENHRY and CDR2 is SYGVKD. V dropped 7 bases and J dropped 10 bases, with 22 bases sitting between them. The CDR3 runs 14 residues. CDR3 region: CAITREGGGYGAFF. CDR3 DNA sequence: TGTGCCATCACCCGAGAAGGGGGTGGCTACGGAGCTTTCTTT.

This clonotype has ten or more counts. This chain joins TRBV28 and TRBJ2-7; 7 bases map to TRBD1. The CDR3 extends over 15 amino acids. J lost 2 bases, V lost 6 bases, and 10 bases had no gene match. Germline values: CDR1 MDHEN, CDR2 SYDVKM. CDR3 sequence reads: CASSPWTGPTYEQYF. The CDR3 nucleotides read TGTGCCAGCAGCCCATGGACAGGTCCTACCTACGAGCAGTACTTC.